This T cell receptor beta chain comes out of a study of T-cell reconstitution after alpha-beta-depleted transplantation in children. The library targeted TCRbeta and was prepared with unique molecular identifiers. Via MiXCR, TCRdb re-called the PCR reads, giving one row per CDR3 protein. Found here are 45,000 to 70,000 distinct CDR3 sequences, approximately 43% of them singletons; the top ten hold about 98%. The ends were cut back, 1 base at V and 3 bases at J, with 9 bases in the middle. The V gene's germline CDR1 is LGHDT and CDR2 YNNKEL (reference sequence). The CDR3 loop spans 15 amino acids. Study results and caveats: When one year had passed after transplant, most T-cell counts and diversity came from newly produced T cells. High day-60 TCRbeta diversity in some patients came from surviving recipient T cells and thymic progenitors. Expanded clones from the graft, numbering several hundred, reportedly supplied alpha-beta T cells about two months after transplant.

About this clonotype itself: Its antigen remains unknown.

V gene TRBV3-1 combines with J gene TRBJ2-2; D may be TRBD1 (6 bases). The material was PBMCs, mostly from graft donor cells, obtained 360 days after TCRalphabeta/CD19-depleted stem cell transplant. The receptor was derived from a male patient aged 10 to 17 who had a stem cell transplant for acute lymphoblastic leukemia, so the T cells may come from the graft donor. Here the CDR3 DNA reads TGTGCCAGCAGCCAAGGACCAGGGGACACCGGGGAGCTGTTTTTT. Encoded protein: CASSQGPGDTGELFF.